The 14 T cell receptor beta chains listed next were all sequenced from one sample in a study of control samples from healthy donors and cancer patients. Clones were read by immunoSEQ multiplex PCR, and TCRdb kept only the in-frame ones, dropping some. Of about 73,000 clones in the sample, about 90% were seen once. Sequencing input: blood. Receptor source: a woman in her fifties or sixties in good health.

This sequence joins TRBV28 and TRBJ1-4, with D possibly matching TRBD1 (5 bases). The ends were cut back, 5 bases at V and 5 bases at J, with 12 bases in the middle. This CDR3 has 14 residues. Per the germline V gene, CDR1 is MDHEN and CDR2 is SYDVKM. The CDR3 nucleotides read TGTGCCAGCAGTCCCCAGGACATGAATGAAAAACTGTTTTTT. Residues: CASSPQDMNEKLFF.

The chain uses TRBV6-1 and TRBJ1-2, with D unclear. This CDR3 contains 12 residues. The V gene lost 1 base and the J gene lost 8 bases, with 8 bases spanning the gap. In germline, CDR1 is MNHNS, CDR2 SASEGT. The CDR3 DNA follows: TGTGCCAGCAGTGAAGGAGCGTCGGGCTACACCTTC. Encoded protein: CASSEGASGYTF.

This chain uses TRBV4-2 with TRBJ1-2; D not resolved. The CDR3 runs 14 residues. Germline CDR1 and CDR2: LGHNA and YNFKEQ. V lost 0 bases to trimming and J lost 3 bases, with 8 bases between them. DNA of the CDR3: TGTGCCAGCAGCCAAGATAGGCAGGACTATGGCTACACCTTC. Amino acid sequence: CASSQDRQDYGYTF.

CDR3 DNA: TGCGCCAGCAGCTTGGTATTCCCTAGCGGGACCTACGAGCAGTACTTC. It translates to CASSLVFPSGTYEQYF. V gene TRBV5-1 combines with J gene TRBJ2-7; TRBD2 aligns across 9 bases. J gave up 2 bases and V 0 bases, and 6 bases lay outside the gene matches. The CDR3 contains 16 residues. From germline, CDR1 is SGHRS and CDR2 YFSETQ. Full variable domain (rest looked up from reference TRBV5-1 and TRBJ2-7): KAGVTQTPRYLIKTRGQQVTLSCSPISGHRSVSWYQQTPGQGLQFLFEYFSETQRNKGNFPGRFSGRQFSNSRSEMNVSTLELGDSALYLCASSLVFPSGTYEQYFGPGTRLTVT.

This rearrangement joins TRBV27 to TRBJ2-7; 9 bases map to TRBD2. Looked up from germline, CDR1 is MNHEY and CDR2 is SMNVEV (reference sequence). The V and J ends lost 6 bases and 1 base, in that order; junction bases with no gene match: 1. This CDR3 region has 13 residues. The DNA of the CDR3 is TGTGCCAGCAGGCGGGAGGGTTCCTACGAGCAGTACTTC. It is translated as CASRREGSYEQYF.

The rearrangement uses TRBV29-1 and TRBJ2-5; the D gene could be TRBD1 or TRBD2 (5 bases each). Trimming shortened V by 4 bases and J by 4 bases, and 7 bases separated the two germline ends. This CDR3 is 11 amino acids long. CDR1 and CDR2 from the germline V gene are SQVTM and ANQGSEA. The CDR3 DNA sequence: TGCAGCGTTGGTGGGGGAGAGACCCAGTACTTC. Translating gives CSVGGGETQYF.

This clone was observed once. The J gene is TRBJ1-2, the V gene TRBV5-1; 8 bases map to TRBD1. V lost 0 bases to trimming and J lost 4 bases; unmatched junction nucleotides: 2. Per germline, CDR1 SGHRS and CDR2 YFSETQ. This CDR3 is 14 amino acids long. In DNA form, the CDR3 reads TGCGCCAGCAGCTTGGCAGACAGGGGCTATGGCTACACCTTC. This translates into CASSLADRGYGYTF.

The chain combines TRBV15 with TRBJ1-2; tentatively, D is TRBD1 (5 bases). Looked up from germline, CDR1 is LNHNV and CDR2 is YYDKDF (reference sequence). Between the trimmed V and J ends, which lost 0 bases and 5 bases, there was a span of 7 bases. The CDR3 totals 13 residues. In DNA form, the CDR3 reads TGTGCCACCAGCAGAGACAGGGTGTATGGCTACACCTTC. Translated, it gives CATSRDRVYGYTF. Based on the CDR3 plus reference TRBV15 and TRBJ1-2, the full variable domain is DAMVIQNPRYQVTQFGKPVTLSCSQTLNHNVMYWYQQKSSQAPKLLFHYYDKDFNNEADTPDNFQSRRPNTSFCFLDIRSPGLGDTAMYLCATSRDRVYGYTFGSGTRLTVV.

This clone was found a few times. The chain joins TRBV6-6 to TRBJ1-4; 7 positions agree with TRBD1. This CDR3 is 16 amino acids long. V lost 6 bases, J lost 1 base, and 8 bases stayed unmatched. Germline V gene lookup returns CDR1 MNHNY and CDR2 SVGAGI (reference sequence). CDR3 nucleotide sequence: TGTGCCAGCAGGCGGGGACAGTCGGGAACTAATGAAAAACTGTTTTTT. This encodes CASRRGQSGTNEKLFF.

CDR3 sequence reads: CASSYPSGSSTDTQYF. CDR3 coding DNA: TGCGCCAGCAGCTACCCGTCGGGATCTAGCACAGATACGCAGTATTTT. The V gene is TRBV5-1, the J gene TRBJ2-3; possible D gene TRBD2, 5 bases. V was trimmed by 3 bases and J by 0 bases, leaving 14 bases between them. CDR1 is SGHRS, CDR2 YFSETQ, per germline. The CDR3 contains 16 residues. Drawing the rest from reference TRBV5-1 and TRBJ2-3, the complete variable domain is KAGVTQTPRYLIKTRGQQVTLSCSPISGHRSVSWYQQTPGQGLQFLFEYFSETQRNKGNFPGRFSGRQFSNSRSEMNVSTLELGDSALYLCASSYPSGSSTDTQYFGPGTRLTVL.

The chain employs TRBV15 and TRBJ2-2; 9 bases line up with TRBD1. Germline CDR1 LNHNV, CDR2 YYDKDF (reference sequence). The CDR3 sequence is 15 residues long. With 10 bases clipped from V and 3 bases from J, the junction kept 9 bases outside the gene matches. The CDR3 loop is CANNWGQGDTGELFF. CDR3 DNA sequence: TGTGCCAATAATTGGGGACAGGGAGACACCGGGGAGCTGTTTTTT.

The chain uses TRBV5-4 and TRBJ1-5, with unresolved D. The germline V gene has CDR1 SGHNT and CDR2 YYREEE (reference sequence). The length of the CDR3 is 13 residues. Trimming removed 1 base from V and 4 bases from J, with 6 bases in between. The CDR3 reads CASSLYGNQPQHF. Written as DNA, the CDR3 is TGTGCCAGCAGCTTGTATGGGAATCAGCCCCAGCATTTT. Supplemented by reference TRBV5-4 and TRBJ1-5, the full variable domain reads ETGVTQSPTHLIKTRGQQVTLRCSSQSGHNTVSWYQQALGQGPQFIFQYYREEENGRGNFPPRFSGLQFPNYSSELNVNALELDDSALYLCASSLYGNQPQHFGDGTRLSIL.

The rearrangement joins TRBV24-1 to TRBJ1-2; D uncertain. The CDR3 runs to 13 residues. V shed 4 bases and J shed 2 bases, with 7 bases lying between them. CDR1 is KGHDR, CDR2 SFDVKD, per germline. The CDR3 DNA reads as TGTGCCACCAGTGAAACGGGGAACTATGGCTACACCTTC. It specifies CATSETGNYGYTF.

The rearrangement joins TRBV29-1 to TRBJ2-1; possible D gene TRBD2, 6 bases. Germline lookup yields CDR1 SQVTM and CDR2 ANQGSEA. CDR3 size: 17 residues. V dropped 1 base and J dropped 5 bases, with 21 bases sitting between them. The CDR3 nucleotides read TGCAGCGTTGAAGTTACGTCTACGGGAGTAAGGCACAATGAGCAGTTCTTC. Translated, it gives CSVEVTSTGVRHNEQFF.